This T cell receptor beta chain was sequenced during a study of blood T cell repertoires in COVID-19. Overall study: Acute-phase and convalescent COVID-19 samples originated in the United States, Italy and Spain.

This clone was seen only a few times. The method was immunoSEQ multiplex PCR; TCRdb's version includes in-frame clones alone and lacks a portion of them. The repertoire has some 260,000 clones, approximately 90% of them found once; the top ten carry under 4%. V was shortened by 3 bases and J by 2 bases, with 8 bases between the two germline ends. In germline, CDR1 is GTSNPN, CDR2 SVGIG (reference sequence). There are 12 residues in the CDR3. The chain employs TRBV30 and TRBJ2-7, with a tentative D call TRBD1 (5 bases). The source of this sequence is a man between 18 and 35 years old with active or convalescent COVID-19. The material sequenced was peripheral blood. The chain's CDR3 is CAWSTRAYEQYF. The DNA of the CDR3 is TGTGCCTGGAGCACCAGGGCCTACGAGCAGTACTTC.